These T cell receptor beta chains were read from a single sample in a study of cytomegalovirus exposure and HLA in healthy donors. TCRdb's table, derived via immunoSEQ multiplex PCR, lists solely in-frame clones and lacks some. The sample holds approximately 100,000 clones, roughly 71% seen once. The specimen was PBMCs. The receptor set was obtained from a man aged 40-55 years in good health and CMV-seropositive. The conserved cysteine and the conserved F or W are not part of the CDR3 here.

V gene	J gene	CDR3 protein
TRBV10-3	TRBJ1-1	AIRPGQMNTEAF
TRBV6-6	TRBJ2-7	ASSYSQGTYEQY
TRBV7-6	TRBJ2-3	ASSLERLAEQY
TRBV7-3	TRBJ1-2	ASSTGGGDGYT
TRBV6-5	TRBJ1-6	ASSYSRPDRELPLH
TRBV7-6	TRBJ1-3	ASSSGGAHGNTIY
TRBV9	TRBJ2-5	ASSGEGWTQY
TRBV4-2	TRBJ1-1	ASSQERKGVEAF
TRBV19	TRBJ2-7	ASRIGLAETYEQY
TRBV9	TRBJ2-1	ASSVVSGTGYLGEQF